This TCR beta chain was observed in a study of blood T cell repertoires in COVID-19. Looking at the study overall: Whether acute or convalescent, the COVID-19 samples came from the United States, Italy and Spain.

Original analysis: Counts of nucleated cells, estimated from reference gene primer amplification, were obtained. Measured with immunoSEQ multiplex PCR; TCRdb has only the in-frame clones, and not every one. The DNA was the basis for D and trimming; V, J and clone size are from that table. The top ten hold under 2.5% of the sample, which has 200,000 to 250,000 clones, roughly 85% seen once. This clone was seen a few times. This TCR was recovered from a woman in her 70s with COVID-19, enrolled during active disease. What was sequenced was peripheral blood.

The CDR3 sequence is CASSQGARGSYEQYF. The CDR3 nucleotides are TGTGCCAGCAGCCAAGGTGCCAGGGGAAGCTACGAGCAGTACTTC. V and J are TRBV14 and TRBJ2-7; TRBD1 might be the D (6 bases). The CDR3 extends over 15 amino acids. The V gene lost 1 base and the J gene lost 3 bases, with 13 bases spanning the gap. Germline V gene sequence: CDR1 SGHDN, CDR2 FVKESK.